This T cell receptor beta chain emerged from a study of T cells after yellow fever vaccination. Via MiXCR, TCRdb re-called the 5' RACE reads, giving one row per CDR3 protein. The sample comprises some 110,000 distinct CDR3 sequences, 8.4% of which are singletons, and about 25% rests with the top ten. The sample holds a few counts of this clonotype. This sample comprised CD8+ T cells sorted from PBMCs, obtained 45 days after the yellow fever booster vaccination. This receptor was taken from a man aged 30 to 39 who received the YFV17D yellow fever vaccine.

CDR3 sequence (DNA): TGTGCCACTCGATCCACCGGGGAGCTGTTTTTT. Protein sequence: CATRSTGELFF. The rearrangement links TRBV6-5 to TRBJ2-2; the D is unclear. The CDR3 is 11 amino acids. From germline, CDR1 is MNHEY and CDR2 SVGAGI. The V and J ends lost 10 bases and 4 bases respectively, with 7 bases between them.